This T cell receptor beta chain came from a study of CD8 T cells in Susac syndrome. Reverse transcription of about 0.5 to 1 ug RNA used random hexamers. Multiplex immunoSEQ PCR targeted 54 Vbeta and 13 Jbeta TCR beta segments. From the immunoSEQ multiplex PCR reads, TCRdb called clonotypes with MiXCR, one entry per CDR3 protein. Of 190,000 or so distinct CDR3 sequences listed, roughly 96% are singletons. The trim removed 6 bases at V and 2 bases at J, leaving 9 bases unmatched. Germline V gene data show CDR1 as SQVTM and CDR2 as ANQGSEA. There are 15 residues in the CDR3. This chain joins TRBV29-1 and TRBJ2-1, with 8 bases matching TRBD2. This receptor was obtained from a human donor with multiple sclerosis. The material sequenced was CD4+ T cells from PBMCs. The CDR3 reads CSVRYAGGAYNEQFF. For the CDR3, the DNA is TGCAGCGTCCGCTACGCGGGGGGAGCCTACAATGAGCAGTTCTTC.